These T cell receptor beta chains were read from a single sample in a study of cytomegalovirus exposure and HLA in healthy donors. Libraries were prepared by immunoSEQ multiplex PCR; TCRdb keeps only in-frame clonotypes and omits some of them. The profile covers 70,000 to 75,000 clones, with over 85% appearing a single time and 1.2% to 1.5% taken by the ten largest. Input material: PBMCs. The origin of the receptors is a man aged 18 to 29 in good health and CMV-seropositive. CDR3s include the opening cysteine and the closing phenylalanine or tryptophan. A D gene is named only where the DNA matches it firmly. Not every row has a clone size; where given, it reads once, few, many or a size class.

j_call: TRBJ1-2; clone_size: .; cdr3_length: 14; d_call: TRBD1; v_call: TRBV19; cdr3_nt: TGTGCCAGTAGTAAGGGACAGCAAAACTATGGCTACACCTTC; cdr3_aa: CASSKGQQNYGYTF
j_call: TRBJ1-5; clone_size: once; cdr3_length: 13; d_call: TRBD1; v_call: TRBV30; cdr3_nt: TGTGCCTGGGACAGGGACACAGGTCAGCCCCAGCATTTT; cdr3_aa: CAWDRDTGQPQHF
j_call: TRBJ2-3; clone_size: .; cdr3_length: 14; d_call: TRBD1; v_call: TRBV5-1; cdr3_nt: TGCGCCAGCAGCCTGACAGGGTCAGCAGATACGCAGTATTTT; cdr3_aa: CASSLTGSADTQYF
j_call: TRBJ2-7; clone_size: .; cdr3_length: 13; d_call: TRBD1; v_call: TRBV6-6; cdr3_nt: TGTGCCAGCAGTGCAGGGGGCTCATACGAGCAGTACTTC; cdr3_aa: CASSAGGSYEQYF
j_call: TRBJ2-1; clone_size: .; cdr3_length: 15; d_call: TRBD2; v_call: TRBV6-1; cdr3_nt: TGTGCCAGCAGTGTCCTAGCGGGAAGCGTCCATGAGCAGTTCTTC; cdr3_aa: CASSVLAGSVHEQFF
j_call: TRBJ2-1; clone_size: .; cdr3_length: 18; d_call: TRBD2; v_call: TRBV19; cdr3_nt: TGTGCCAGTAGTCGGACTAGCGGGAGGATGAGCTCCTACAATGAGCAGTTCTTC; cdr3_aa: CASSRTSGRMSSYNEQFF
j_call: TRBJ1-4; clone_size: .; cdr3_length: 12; d_call: .; v_call: TRBV7-2; cdr3_nt: TGTGCCAGCAGCCCCTCAGGGTCAAAACTGTTTTTT; cdr3_aa: CASSPSGSKLFF
j_call: TRBJ2-1; clone_size: .; cdr3_length: 17; d_call: TRBD2; v_call: TRBV7-6; cdr3_nt: TGTGCCAGCAGCTCACAACCGGGACTAGCGGGGGCTAATGAGCAGTTCTTC; cdr3_aa: CASSSQPGLAGANEQFF
j_call: TRBJ1-5; clone_size: once; cdr3_length: 15; d_call: .; v_call: TRBV9; cdr3_nt: TGTGCCAGCAGCGAGCCCACAGGGAACGGTCAGCCCCAGCATTTT; cdr3_aa: CASSEPTGNGQPQHF
j_call: TRBJ2-1; clone_size: .; cdr3_length: 15; d_call: .; v_call: TRBV9; cdr3_nt: TGTGCCAGCAGCGTAGGGGGGGGCGACCTCAATGAGCAGTTCTTC; cdr3_aa: CASSVGGGDLNEQFF
j_call: TRBJ2-3; clone_size: .; cdr3_length: 17; d_call: TRBD2; v_call: TRBV5-6; cdr3_nt: TGTGCCAGCAGCTTGGGGATACTAGCGGGAGAAACAGATACGCAGTATTTT; cdr3_aa: CASSLGILAGETDTQYF
j_call: TRBJ1-5; clone_size: once; cdr3_length: 15; d_call: .; v_call: TRBV28; cdr3_nt: TGTGCCAGCACCCTAGGGGGACCTAATAATCAGCCCCAGCATTTT; cdr3_aa: CASTLGGPNNQPQHF
j_call: TRBJ1-4; clone_size: .; cdr3_length: 17; d_call: TRBD1; v_call: TRBV6-1; cdr3_nt: TGTGCCAGCAGTGAAGTGGGCAGGGGGCACCCTAATGAAAAACTGTTTTTT; cdr3_aa: CASSEVGRGHPNEKLFF
j_call: TRBJ1-5; clone_size: .; cdr3_length: 19; d_call: TRBD1; v_call: TRBV2; cdr3_nt: TGTGCCAGCAGTGATGTTGTTGGGTTTAGGGGGCCCGTAAATCAGCCCCAGCATTTT; cdr3_aa: CASSDVVGFRGPVNQPQHF
j_call: TRBJ2-1; clone_size: .; cdr3_length: 18; d_call: TRBD2; v_call: TRBV19; cdr3_nt: TGTGCCAGTAGCCTCGGGACTAGCGGGGGAAGGGGCCACAATGAGCAGTTCTTC; cdr3_aa: CASSLGTSGGRGHNEQFF
j_call: TRBJ2-1; clone_size: .; cdr3_length: 18; d_call: TRBD2; v_call: TRBV7-6; cdr3_nt: TGTGCCAGCAGCTTAGAGACTAGCGGGGGGGGGTCCTACAATGAGCAGTTCTTC; cdr3_aa: CASSLETSGGGSYNEQFF
j_call: TRBJ2-7; clone_size: .; cdr3_length: 15; d_call: TRBD1; v_call: TRBV29-1; cdr3_nt: TGCAGCATCACACGGGGCGACAGGGGGTTTGGGGAGCAGTACTTC; cdr3_aa: CSITRGDRGFGEQYF
j_call: TRBJ2-5; clone_size: .; cdr3_length: 16; d_call: TRBD2; v_call: TRBV2; cdr3_nt: TGTGCCAGCAGTGCGGGACTAGCGGTAACCCAAGAGACCCAGTACTTC; cdr3_aa: CASSAGLAVTQETQYF
j_call: TRBJ2-7; clone_size: .; cdr3_length: 16; d_call: .; v_call: TRBV5-1; cdr3_nt: TGCGCCAGCAGCTTGAGAGGGAACCCGGTCGGCTACGAGCAGTACTTC; cdr3_aa: CASSLRGNPVGYEQYF
j_call: TRBJ1-1; clone_size: .; cdr3_length: 13; d_call: .; v_call: TRBV5-1; cdr3_nt: TGCGCCAGCAGCCCAGACACCTACACTGAAGCTTTCTTT; cdr3_aa: CASSPDTYTEAFF
j_call: TRBJ1-6; clone_size: .; cdr3_length: 14; d_call: TRBD1; v_call: TRBV5-5; cdr3_nt: TGTGCCAGCAGCCCCGGGACAGATAATTCACCCCTCCACTTT; cdr3_aa: CASSPGTDNSPLHF
j_call: TRBJ2-3; clone_size: .; cdr3_length: 21; d_call: TRBD2; v_call: TRBV10-3; cdr3_nt: TGTGCCATCAGTGCCTCGACGGGACTAGCGGGAGGCCCGAAAATCACAGATACGCAGTATTTT; cdr3_aa: CAISASTGLAGGPKITDTQYF
j_call: TRBJ1-4; clone_size: .; cdr3_length: 14; d_call: .; v_call: TRBV27; cdr3_nt: TGTGCCAGCAGTTCTTTCGACGGGGATGAAAAACTGTTTTTT; cdr3_aa: CASSSFDGDEKLFF
j_call: TRBJ2-7; clone_size: .; cdr3_length: 13; d_call: TRBD1; v_call: TRBV30; cdr3_nt: TGTGCCTGCCCGTCGGACAGGGGAAGGGAGCAGTACTTC; cdr3_aa: CACPSDRGREQYF
j_call: TRBJ1-1; clone_size: .; cdr3_length: 17; d_call: TRBD1; v_call: TRBV27; cdr3_nt: TGTGCCAGCAGTTTAGGCGCTCCCCAGACAGGGGTCACTGAAGCTTTCTTT; cdr3_aa: CASSLGAPQTGVTEAFF
j_call: TRBJ2-7; clone_size: .; cdr3_length: 15; d_call: TRBD2; v_call: TRBV9; cdr3_nt: TGTGCCAGCAGCGTCACCGGGACTAGCGGATACGAGCAGTACTTC; cdr3_aa: CASSVTGTSGYEQYF
j_call: TRBJ1-2; clone_size: .; cdr3_length: 13; d_call: TRBD1; v_call: TRBV6-1; cdr3_nt: TGTGCCATCAAGGGACAGGAGTTTTATGGCTACACCTTC; cdr3_aa: CAIKGQEFYGYTF
j_call: TRBJ1-2; clone_size: .; cdr3_length: 15; d_call: TRBD1; v_call: TRBV6-5; cdr3_nt: TGTGCCAGCAGTTACTACGGGACAGGGGGGGATGGCTACACCTTC; cdr3_aa: CASSYYGTGGDGYTF
j_call: TRBJ2-5; clone_size: once; cdr3_length: 15; d_call: TRBD2; v_call: TRBV2; cdr3_nt: TGTGCCAGCAGCCCGCGGACTAGCGGCCTAGGGACCCAGTACTTC; cdr3_aa: CASSPRTSGLGTQYF
j_call: TRBJ2-7; clone_size: .; cdr3_length: 11; d_call: .; v_call: TRBV20-1; cdr3_nt: TGCAGTGCAGGCGGAGCCCTCGAGCAGTACTTC; cdr3_aa: CSAGGALEQYF
j_call: TRBJ2-7; clone_size: .; cdr3_length: 14; d_call: TRBD2; v_call: TRBV11-1; cdr3_nt: TGTGCCAGCAGCTTAGGTAGCGGGGCCTACGAGCAGTACTTC; cdr3_aa: CASSLGSGAYEQYF
j_call: TRBJ1-6; clone_size: .; cdr3_length: 14; d_call: TRBD1; v_call: TRBV5-1; cdr3_nt: TGCGCCAGCAGCCCCGGACAGGGGAAGTCACCCCTCCACTTT; cdr3_aa: CASSPGQGKSPLHF
j_call: TRBJ2-5; clone_size: .; cdr3_length: 16; d_call: .; v_call: TRBV5-1; cdr3_nt: TGCGCCAGCAGCTTAGGCCTGCAGCCCGCCAGGGAGACCCAGTACTTC; cdr3_aa: CASSLGLQPARETQYF
j_call: TRBJ2-5; clone_size: .; cdr3_length: 15; d_call: TRBD2; v_call: TRBV6-1; cdr3_nt: TGTGCCAGCAGTGTAGGTGGTGGGGGGGGGAAGACCCAGTACTTC; cdr3_aa: CASSVGGGGGKTQYF
j_call: TRBJ2-1; clone_size: .; cdr3_length: 15; d_call: TRBD2; v_call: TRBV5-1; cdr3_nt: TGCGCCAGCAGCGGAAGACTAGCGACAGACAATGAGCAGTTCTTC; cdr3_aa: CASSGRLATDNEQFF
j_call: TRBJ2-5; clone_size: .; cdr3_length: 16; d_call: TRBD2; v_call: TRBV18; cdr3_nt: TGTGCCAGCTCGCCATTAGCGGGACCCCCCCAAGAGACCCAGTACTTC; cdr3_aa: CASSPLAGPPQETQYF
j_call: TRBJ2-1; clone_size: .; cdr3_length: 16; d_call: TRBD2; v_call: TRBV6-5; cdr3_nt: TGTGCCAGCAGTTACTCAAATAGCGGGAGGACCAATGAGCAGTTCTTC; cdr3_aa: CASSYSNSGRTNEQFF
j_call: TRBJ2-7; clone_size: .; cdr3_length: 14; d_call: .; v_call: TRBV5-1; cdr3_nt: TGCGCCAGCAGCCTAACAGGACGCTCTTACGAGCAGTACTTC; cdr3_aa: CASSLTGRSYEQYF
j_call: TRBJ1-2; clone_size: .; cdr3_length: 15; d_call: TRBD1; v_call: TRBV23-1; cdr3_nt: TGCGCCAGCAGTCAATCTCGACAGGGAGGCTATGGCTACACCTTC; cdr3_aa: CASSQSRQGGYGYTF
j_call: TRBJ2-5; clone_size: .; cdr3_length: 15; d_call: .; v_call: TRBV18; cdr3_nt: TGTGCCAGCTCACAACAGGGTTGGCGAGGAGAGACCCAGTACTTC; cdr3_aa: CASSQQGWRGETQYF
j_call: TRBJ1-6; clone_size: .; cdr3_length: 15; d_call: .; v_call: TRBV6-5; cdr3_nt: TGTGCCAGCCGTAGAAAAGGACAGACGAATTCACCCCTCCACTTT; cdr3_aa: CASRRKGQTNSPLHF
j_call: TRBJ1-2; clone_size: .; cdr3_length: 13; d_call: TRBD1; v_call: TRBV6-5; cdr3_nt: TGTGCCAGCAGTACCACAGGGGGCTATGGCTACACCTTC; cdr3_aa: CASSTTGGYGYTF
j_call: TRBJ2-7; clone_size: few; cdr3_length: 14; d_call: TRBD1; v_call: TRBV18; cdr3_nt: TGTGCCAGCTCCCCACAGGGGTTTCCCTACGAGCAGTACTTC; cdr3_aa: CASSPQGFPYEQYF
j_call: TRBJ2-7; clone_size: .; cdr3_length: 15; d_call: TRBD1; v_call: TRBV5-1; cdr3_nt: TGCGCCAGCAGCCGGACAGGGGCTAGCTCCTACGAGCAGTACTTC; cdr3_aa: CASSRTGASSYEQYF
j_call: TRBJ2-7; clone_size: .; cdr3_length: 17; d_call: .; v_call: TRBV6-1; cdr3_nt: TGTGCCAGCAGTGAAAAAGGAGGCGGCCTAAGAGCATACGAGCAGTACTTC; cdr3_aa: CASSEKGGGLRAYEQYF
j_call: TRBJ2-4; clone_size: .; cdr3_length: 14; d_call: TRBD2; v_call: TRBV19; cdr3_nt: TGTGCCAGTAGTAGTACTAGCGGAGCACAACTTCAGTACTTC; cdr3_aa: CASSSTSGAQLQYF
j_call: TRBJ2-5; clone_size: .; cdr3_length: 16; d_call: TRBD2; v_call: TRBV5-1; cdr3_nt: TGCGCCAGCAGCCCGTTAGCGGGAGTTCCCCAAGAGACCCAGTACTTC; cdr3_aa: CASSPLAGVPQETQYF
j_call: TRBJ2-7; clone_size: .; cdr3_length: 14; d_call: .; v_call: TRBV7-6; cdr3_nt: TGTGCCAGCAGCTCCCCGGGACTTGAGTACGAGCAGTACTTC; cdr3_aa: CASSSPGLEYEQYF
j_call: TRBJ2-3; clone_size: .; cdr3_length: 17; d_call: TRBD1; v_call: TRBV5-1; cdr3_nt: TGCGCCAGCAGCTTGAATCGACAGGGGAGGATCACAGATACGCAGTATTTT; cdr3_aa: CASSLNRQGRITDTQYF
j_call: TRBJ2-1; clone_size: .; cdr3_length: 13; d_call: .; v_call: TRBV6-6; cdr3_nt: TGTGCCAGCAGTTACTCGAAGCTCAATGAGCAGTTCTTC; cdr3_aa: CASSYSKLNEQFF
j_call: TRBJ2-3; clone_size: .; cdr3_length: 14; d_call: .; v_call: TRBV7-9; cdr3_nt: TGTGCCAGCAGCTTAGCGGGTCAGACATATACGCAGTATTTT; cdr3_aa: CASSLAGQTYTQYF
j_call: TRBJ1-5; clone_size: .; cdr3_length: 14; d_call: TRBD1; v_call: TRBV6-5; cdr3_nt: TGTGCCAGCAGCCGGACAGGGAGCCATCAGCCCCAGCATTTT; cdr3_aa: CASSRTGSHQPQHF
j_call: TRBJ2-3; clone_size: .; cdr3_length: 18; d_call: .; v_call: TRBV23-1; cdr3_nt: TGCGCCAGCAGTCAATTAATTTCCGGCACGAGGGGCACAGATACGCAGTATTTT; cdr3_aa: CASSQLISGTRGTDTQYF